This TCR beta chain was obtained from a study of T cells in women clearing cervical HPV infection. Overall study context: Controls gave blood once infection was undetectable; cases at lesion identification.

Sequencing was performed with immunoSEQ multiplex PCR; in TCRdb, only in-frame clones are kept and a portion is missing. The sample totals roughly 20,000 clones. On this clone itself: The read gets to within 3 residues of the CDR3 end, and the germline J gene fills in the rest.

Each participant carried one incident cervical HPV16 infection only. MY09/MY11 PCR detected cervical HPV DNA; dot-blot assigned genotypes. This CDR3 is 15 amino acids long. J gave up 4 bases and V 2 bases, and 5 bases lay outside the gene matches. The sequencing sample was made of blood buffy coat. This receptor was obtained from a woman between 18 and 70 years old with a cervical HPV16 infection that either progressed to CIN3+ or cleared (not recorded which). This sequence joins TRBV12-3 or TRBV12-4 and TRBJ2-7; 10 bases line up with TRBD2. The CDR3 protein is CASSLKAGGRYEQYF. The CDR3 bases that were read are TGTGCCAGCAGTTTAAAAGCGGGGGGGCGGTACGAG.